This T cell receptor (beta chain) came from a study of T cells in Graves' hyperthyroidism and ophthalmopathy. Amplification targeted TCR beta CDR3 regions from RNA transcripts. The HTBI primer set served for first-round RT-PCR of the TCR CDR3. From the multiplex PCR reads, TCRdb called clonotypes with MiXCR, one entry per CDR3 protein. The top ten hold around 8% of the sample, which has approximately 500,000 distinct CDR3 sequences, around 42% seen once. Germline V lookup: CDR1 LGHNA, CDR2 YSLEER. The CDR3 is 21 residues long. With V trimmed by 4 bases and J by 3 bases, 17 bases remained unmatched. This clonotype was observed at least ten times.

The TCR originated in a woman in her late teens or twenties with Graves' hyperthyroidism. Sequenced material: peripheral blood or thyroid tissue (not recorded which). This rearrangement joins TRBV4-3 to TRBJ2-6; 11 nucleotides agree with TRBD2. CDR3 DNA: TGCGCCAGCAGCCGAGGCAAACCGGGACTAGCGGCAGTAAGTGGGGCCAACGTCCTGACTTTC. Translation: CASSRGKPGLAAVSGANVLTF.